The clone carrying this TCR beta chain has only a few counts. This CDR3 has 15 residues. CDR1 is SGDLS and CDR2 is YYNGEE in the germline V gene. The V gene end was trimmed by 1 base and the J gene end by 7 bases; junction bases not matched to a gene: 2. This sample is part of a study of blood T cell repertoires in COVID-19. Study overall: COVID-19 samples, acute and convalescent, were from the United States, Italy and Spain.

Those enrolled, adults aged roughly 18 to 100 years, came from 25 or so US areas. Donors in Cohort 3 counted as recovered after two negative PCRs, clearance, or symptom resolution. Authors' analysis steps: Estimation of nucleated cell counts relied on the amplification of reference gene primers. Produced via immunoSEQ multiplex PCR; TCRdb's table is partial and in-frame only. The V and J calls and clone size are taken from that table; D and trimming were inferred from the DNA. The sample carries 250,000 to 350,000 clones, 90% recorded once. Sequencing used PBMCs or T cells enriched from blood (not recorded which). The V gene is TRBV9, the J gene TRBJ2-2; TRBD2 agrees at 12 bases. The sequence was obtained from a woman between 25 and 40 years old who had recovered from COVID-19. CDR3 DNA sequence: TGTGCCAGCAGCGTACTAGCGGGAGGGCACGGGGAGCTGTTTTTT. Protein product: CASSVLAGGHGELFF.